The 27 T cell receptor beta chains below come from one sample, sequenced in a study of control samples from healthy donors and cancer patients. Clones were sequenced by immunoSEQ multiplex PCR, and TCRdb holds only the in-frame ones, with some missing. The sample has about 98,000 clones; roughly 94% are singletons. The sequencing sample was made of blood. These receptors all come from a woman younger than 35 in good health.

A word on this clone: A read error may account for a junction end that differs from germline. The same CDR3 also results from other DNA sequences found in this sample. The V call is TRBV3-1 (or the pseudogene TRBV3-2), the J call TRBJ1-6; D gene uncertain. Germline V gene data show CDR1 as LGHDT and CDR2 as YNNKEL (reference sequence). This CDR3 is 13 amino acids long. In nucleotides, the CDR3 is TGTGCCAGTAGCCAAGGGCCTCAGTCACCCCTCCACTTT. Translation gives CASSQGPQSPLHF.

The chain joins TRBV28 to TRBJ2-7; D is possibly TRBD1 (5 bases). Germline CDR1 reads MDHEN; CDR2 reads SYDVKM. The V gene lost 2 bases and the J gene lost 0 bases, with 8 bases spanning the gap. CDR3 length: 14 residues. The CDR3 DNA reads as TGTGCCAGCAGTTTACTGGGGCTCTCCTACGAGCAGTACTTC. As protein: CASSLLGLSYEQYF.

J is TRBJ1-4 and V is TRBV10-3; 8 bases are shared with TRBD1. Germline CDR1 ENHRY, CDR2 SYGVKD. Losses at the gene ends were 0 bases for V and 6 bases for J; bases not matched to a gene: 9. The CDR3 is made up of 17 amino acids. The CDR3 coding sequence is TGTGCCATCAGTGAGTCGACCAGGGGGCGCTTCCATGAAAAACTGTTTTTT. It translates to CAISESTRGRFHEKLFF.

The CDR3 reads CASSFPSMREVYEQYF. The CDR3 nucleotides are TGTGCCAGCAGTTTCCCCTCAATGCGGGAGGTGTACGAGCAGTACTTC. The rearrangement joins TRBV6-2 or TRBV6-3 to TRBJ2-7, with 8 bases matching TRBD2. Germline V gene sequence: CDR1 MNHEY, CDR2 SVGEGT. Trimming at V came to 4 bases and at J to 4 bases, leaving 12 bases not matched to a gene. The CDR3 runs to 16 residues.

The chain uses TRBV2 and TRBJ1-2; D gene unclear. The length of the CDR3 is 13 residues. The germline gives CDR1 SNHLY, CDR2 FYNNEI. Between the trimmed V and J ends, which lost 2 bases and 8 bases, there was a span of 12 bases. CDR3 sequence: CASSENLGSGYTF. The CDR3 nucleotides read TGTGCCAGCAGTGAAAATTTGGGGTCGGGCTACACCTTC.

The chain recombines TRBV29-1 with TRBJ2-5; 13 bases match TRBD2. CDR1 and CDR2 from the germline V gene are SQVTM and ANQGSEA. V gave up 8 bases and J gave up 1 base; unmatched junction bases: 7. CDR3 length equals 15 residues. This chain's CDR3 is CSTGLAGSFQETQYF. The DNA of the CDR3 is TGCAGCACGGGACTAGCGGGATCCTTCCAAGAGACCCAGTACTTC.

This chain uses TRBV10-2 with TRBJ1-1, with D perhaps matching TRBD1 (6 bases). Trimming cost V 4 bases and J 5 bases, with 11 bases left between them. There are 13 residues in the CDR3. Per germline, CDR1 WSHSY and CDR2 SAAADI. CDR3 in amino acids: CASSVRGGTEAFF. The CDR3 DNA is TGCGCCAGCAGTGTTCGAGGGGGTACTGAAGCTTTCTTT.

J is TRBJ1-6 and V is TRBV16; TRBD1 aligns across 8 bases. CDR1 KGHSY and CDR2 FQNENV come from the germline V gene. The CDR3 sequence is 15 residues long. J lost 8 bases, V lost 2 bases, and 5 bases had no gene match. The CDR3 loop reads CASSQRLQGDSPLHF. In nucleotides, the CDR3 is TGTGCCAGCAGCCAACGGTTACAGGGGGATTCACCCCTCCACTTT.

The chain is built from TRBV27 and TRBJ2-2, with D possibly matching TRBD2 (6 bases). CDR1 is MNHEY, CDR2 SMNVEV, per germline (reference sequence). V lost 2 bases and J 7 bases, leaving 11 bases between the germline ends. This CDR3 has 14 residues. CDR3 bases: TGTGCCAGCAGTTTAGGAGGGGTTCACGGGGAGCTGTTTTTT. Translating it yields CASSLGGVHGELFF.

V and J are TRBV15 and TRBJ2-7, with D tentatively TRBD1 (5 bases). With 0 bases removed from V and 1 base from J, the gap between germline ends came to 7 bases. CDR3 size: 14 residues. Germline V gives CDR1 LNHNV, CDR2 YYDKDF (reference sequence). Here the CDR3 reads CATSRDRGSYEQYF. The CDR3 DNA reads TGTGCCACCAGCAGAGATAGGGGTTCCTACGAGCAGTACTTC. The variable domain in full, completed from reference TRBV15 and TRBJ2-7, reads DAMVIQNPRYQVTQFGKPVTLSCSQTLNHNVMYWYQQKSSQAPKLLFHYYDKDFNNEADTPDNFQSRRPNTSFCFLDIRSPGLGDTAMYLCATSRDRGSYEQYFGPGTRLTVT.

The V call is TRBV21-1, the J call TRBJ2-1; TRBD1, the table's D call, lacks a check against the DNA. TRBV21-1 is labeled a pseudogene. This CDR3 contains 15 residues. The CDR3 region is CASSKAGVPLDEQFF. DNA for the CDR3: TGTGCCAGCAGCAAGGCAGGGGTCCCTTTGGATGAGCAGTTCTTC.

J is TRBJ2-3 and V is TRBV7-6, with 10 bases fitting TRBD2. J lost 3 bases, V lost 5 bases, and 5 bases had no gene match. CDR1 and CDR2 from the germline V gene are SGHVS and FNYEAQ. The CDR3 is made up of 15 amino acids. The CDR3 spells CASSHGLADTDTQYF. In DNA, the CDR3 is TGTGCCAGCAGCCATGGACTAGCGGATACAGATACGCAGTATTTT.

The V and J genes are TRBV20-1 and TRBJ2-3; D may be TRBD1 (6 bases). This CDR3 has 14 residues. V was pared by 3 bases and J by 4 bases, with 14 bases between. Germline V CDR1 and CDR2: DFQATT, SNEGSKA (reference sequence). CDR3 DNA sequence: TGCAGTGCTAGTGTTGGCAGGGGTTCAGATACGCAGTATTTT. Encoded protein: CSASVGRGSDTQYF.

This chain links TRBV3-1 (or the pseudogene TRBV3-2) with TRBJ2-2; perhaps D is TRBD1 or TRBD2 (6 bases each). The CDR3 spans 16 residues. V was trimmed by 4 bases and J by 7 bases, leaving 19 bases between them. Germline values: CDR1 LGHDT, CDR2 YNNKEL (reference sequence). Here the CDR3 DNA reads TGTGCCAGCAGCCGCGGGACATCCATCCTCGTCGGGGAGCTGTTTTTT. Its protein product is CASSRGTSILVGELFF.

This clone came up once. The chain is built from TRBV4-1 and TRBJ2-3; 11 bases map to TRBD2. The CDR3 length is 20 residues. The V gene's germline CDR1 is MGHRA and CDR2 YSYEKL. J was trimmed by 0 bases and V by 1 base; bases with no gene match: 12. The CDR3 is CASSQVGLAGGSSSTDTQYF. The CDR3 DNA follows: TGCGCCAGCAGCCAAGTCGGTCTAGCGGGAGGATCATCTAGCACAGATACGCAGTATTTT.

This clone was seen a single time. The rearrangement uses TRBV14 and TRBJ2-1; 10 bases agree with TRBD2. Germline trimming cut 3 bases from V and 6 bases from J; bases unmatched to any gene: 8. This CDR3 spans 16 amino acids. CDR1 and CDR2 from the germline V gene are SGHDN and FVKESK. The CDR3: CASSQAGLARTNEQFF. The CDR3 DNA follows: TGTGCCAGCAGCCAGGCGGGACTAGCGAGGACCAATGAGCAGTTCTTC.

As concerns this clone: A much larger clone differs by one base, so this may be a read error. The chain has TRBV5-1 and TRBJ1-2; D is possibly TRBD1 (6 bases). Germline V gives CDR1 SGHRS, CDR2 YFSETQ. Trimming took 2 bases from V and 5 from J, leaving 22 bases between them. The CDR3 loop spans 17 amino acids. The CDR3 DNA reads TGCGCCAGCAGCTTAGGACCGGGAAGGGGGAGGGGGTATGGCTACACCTTC. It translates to CASSLGPGRGRGYGYTF.

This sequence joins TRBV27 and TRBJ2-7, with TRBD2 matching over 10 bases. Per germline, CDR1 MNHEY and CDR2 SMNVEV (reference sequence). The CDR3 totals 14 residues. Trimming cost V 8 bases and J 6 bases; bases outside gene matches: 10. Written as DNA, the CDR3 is TGTGCCAGCTCCATCGGGCTAGCGGGAGTCGAGCAGTACTTC. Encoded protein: CASSIGLAGVEQYF.

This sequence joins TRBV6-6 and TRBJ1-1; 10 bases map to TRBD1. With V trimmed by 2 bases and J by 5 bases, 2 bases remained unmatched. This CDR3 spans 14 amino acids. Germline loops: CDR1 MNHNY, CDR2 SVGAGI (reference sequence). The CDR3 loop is CASSYGQGGTEAFF. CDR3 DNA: TGTGCCAGCAGTTACGGACAGGGGGGGACTGAAGCTTTCTTT.

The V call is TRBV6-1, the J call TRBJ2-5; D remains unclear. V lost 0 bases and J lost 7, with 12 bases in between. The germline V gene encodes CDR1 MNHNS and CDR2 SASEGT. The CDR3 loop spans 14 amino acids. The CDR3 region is CASSEASEIGTQYF. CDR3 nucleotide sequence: TGTGCCAGCAGTGAAGCGTCGGAGATTGGGACCCAGTACTTC.

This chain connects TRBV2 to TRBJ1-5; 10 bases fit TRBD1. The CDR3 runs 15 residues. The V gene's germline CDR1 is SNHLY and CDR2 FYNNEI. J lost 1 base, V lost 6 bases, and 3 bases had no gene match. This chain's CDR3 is CASREGQGSNQPQHF. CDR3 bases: TGTGCCAGCAGGGAGGGACAGGGGAGCAATCAGCCCCAGCATTTT.

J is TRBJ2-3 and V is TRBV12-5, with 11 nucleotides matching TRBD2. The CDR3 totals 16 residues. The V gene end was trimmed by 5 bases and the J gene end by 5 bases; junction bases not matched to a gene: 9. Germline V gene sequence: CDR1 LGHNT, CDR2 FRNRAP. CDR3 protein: CASGLGTSGIGDTQYF. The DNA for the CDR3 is TGTGCTAGTGGTCTCGGGACTAGCGGAATTGGAGATACGCAGTATTTT. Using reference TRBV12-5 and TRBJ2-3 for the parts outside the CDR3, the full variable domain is DARVTQTPRHKVTEMGQEVTMRCQPILGHNTVFWYRQTMMQGLELLAYFRNRAPLDDSGMPKDRFSAEMPDATLATLKIQPSEPRDSAVYFCASGLGTSGIGDTQYFGPGTRLTVL.

CDR3 amino acids: CASSQDMDEQFF. In nucleotides, the CDR3 is TGTGCCAGCAGTCAGGACATGGATGAGCAGTTCTTC. The chain is built from TRBV12-3 or TRBV12-4 and TRBJ2-1; D may be TRBD1 (5 bases). This CDR3 region has 12 residues. V lost 5 bases and J lost 8, with 10 bases in between.

The CDR3 reads CASRTSGGINEQFF. The CDR3 DNA reads as TGTGCCAGCCGGACTAGCGGGGGCATCAATGAGCAGTTCTTC. The rearrangement links TRBV2 to TRBJ2-1, with 13 nucleotides matching TRBD2. Unmatched junction bases numbered 4, after V lost 8 bases and J lost 6 bases. CDR1 is SNHLY, CDR2 FYNNEI, per germline. This CDR3 spans 14 amino acids.

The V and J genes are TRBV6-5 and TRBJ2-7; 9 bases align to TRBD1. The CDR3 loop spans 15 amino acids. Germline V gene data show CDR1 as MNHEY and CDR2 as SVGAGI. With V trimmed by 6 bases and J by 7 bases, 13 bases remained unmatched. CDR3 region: CASSQTGGVIREQYF. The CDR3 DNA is TGTGCCAGCAGCCAAACAGGGGGCGTAATTAGGGAGCAGTACTTC.

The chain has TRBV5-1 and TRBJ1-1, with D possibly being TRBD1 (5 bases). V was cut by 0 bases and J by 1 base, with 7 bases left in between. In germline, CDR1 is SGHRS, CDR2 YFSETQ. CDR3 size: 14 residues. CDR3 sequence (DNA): TGCGCCAGCAGCTTGGACAGGTCGAACACTGAAGCTTTCTTT. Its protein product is CASSLDRSNTEAFF.

The CDR3 loop is CASSADRAFF. CDR3 nucleotides: TGTGCCAGCAGCGCGGACCGGGCTTTCTTT. V is TRBV7-9 and J is TRBJ1-1; D call uncertain. Trimming left V 5 bases short and J 11 bases short, with 9 bases between. The CDR3 runs to 10 residues. The V gene's germline CDR1 is SEHNR and CDR2 FQNEAQ (reference sequence).